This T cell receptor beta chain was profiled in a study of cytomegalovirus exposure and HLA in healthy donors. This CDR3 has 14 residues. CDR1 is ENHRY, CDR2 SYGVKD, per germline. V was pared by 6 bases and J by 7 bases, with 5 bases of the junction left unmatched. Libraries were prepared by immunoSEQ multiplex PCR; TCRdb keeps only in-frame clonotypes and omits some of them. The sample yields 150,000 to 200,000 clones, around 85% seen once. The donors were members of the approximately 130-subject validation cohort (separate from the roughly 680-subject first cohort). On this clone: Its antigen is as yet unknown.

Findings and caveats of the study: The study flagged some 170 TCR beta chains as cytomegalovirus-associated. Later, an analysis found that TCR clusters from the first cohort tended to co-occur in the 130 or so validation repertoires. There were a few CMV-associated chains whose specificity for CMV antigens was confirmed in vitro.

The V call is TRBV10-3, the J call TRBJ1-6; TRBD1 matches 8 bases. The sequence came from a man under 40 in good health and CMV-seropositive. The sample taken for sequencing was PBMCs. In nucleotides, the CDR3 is TGTGCCATCAGCGCGGACAGGGACAATTCACCCCTCCACTTT. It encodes CAISADRDNSPLHF.